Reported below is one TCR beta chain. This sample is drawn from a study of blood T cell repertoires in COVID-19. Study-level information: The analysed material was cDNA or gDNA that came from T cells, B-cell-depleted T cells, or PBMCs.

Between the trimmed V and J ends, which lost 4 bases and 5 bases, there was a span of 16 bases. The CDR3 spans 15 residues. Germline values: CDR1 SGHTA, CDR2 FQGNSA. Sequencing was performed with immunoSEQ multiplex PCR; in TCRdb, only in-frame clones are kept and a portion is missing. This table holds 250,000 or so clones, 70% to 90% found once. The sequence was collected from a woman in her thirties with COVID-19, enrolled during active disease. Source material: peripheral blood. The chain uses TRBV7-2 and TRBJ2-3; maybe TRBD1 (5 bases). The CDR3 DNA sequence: TGTGCCAGCAGCTCACGTCTGCAGGGCTTAGATACGCAGTATTTT. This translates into CASSSRLQGLDTQYF.